This T cell receptor (beta chain) emerged from a study of blood T cell repertoires in COVID-19. Study-level background: In each case, the material was cDNA or gDNA derived from T cells, B-cell-depleted T cells, or PBMCs.

While infection was still active, Seattle patients were enrolled and then followed longitudinally. Original data processing: The assay estimated nucleated cells by amplifying reference gene primers. TCRdb's copy holds only in-frame clones and misses some; the assay was immunoSEQ multiplex PCR. V, J and clone size derive from that table, while D and trimming were established from the DNA sequence. The sample holds roughly 350,000 clones, 80% to 90% seen once. V lost 3 bases, J lost 5 bases, and 22 bases lay in between. The CDR3 loop spans 17 amino acids. Germline V gene lookup returns CDR1 MDHEN and CDR2 SYDVKM.

The TCR originated in a woman between 25 and 40 years old with COVID-19, enrolled during active disease. Sequencing input: peripheral blood. The V call is TRBV28, the J call TRBJ1-1; a weak D match, TRBD1 (5 bases). CDR3: CASSFFPGTLEGTEAFF. As DNA, the CDR3 is TGTGCCAGCAGTTTTTTCCCCGGGACCTTGGAGGGGACTGAAGCTTTCTTT.